This T cell receptor (beta chain) originates from a study of read filtering for tumor transcriptome and immune sequencing. Whole-study context: After DNase treatment, RNA was made into whole-transcriptome libraries. Per sample, TCR-region reads ranged about 4.05 to 10.27 million by IR-seq, 85 to 1273 by RNA-seq.

In this sample, this clonotype turned up many times. Its antigen is unknown. One end of the junction fails to match germline, which may point to a read error. The germline V gene has CDR1 LNHNV and CDR2 YYDKDF (reference sequence). The CDR3 is made up of 12 amino acids. General study findings and limits: Correlation between methods rose after single-read clonotypes were removed.

Molecular barcoded adaptors covering alpha/delta and beta/gamma chains were used on approximately 400 ng RNA. TCRdb re-analysed the reads in MiXCR, keeping a single row per CDR3 protein. The table has about 40,000 distinct CDR3 sequences, about 12% seen once; the top ten hold about 35%. Bone marrow was sampled from every patient at the time of active disease. This chain links TRBV15 with TRBJ2-7, with TRBD1 matching over 10 bases. Input material: a population of CD138-negative cells sorted from bone marrow. This TCR came from a donor aged 40 or over with multiple myeloma. CDR3 in amino acids: CATGFGTGVLNF. As DNA, the CDR3 is TGTGCCACCGGATTTGGGACAGGGGTTTTGAACTTC.